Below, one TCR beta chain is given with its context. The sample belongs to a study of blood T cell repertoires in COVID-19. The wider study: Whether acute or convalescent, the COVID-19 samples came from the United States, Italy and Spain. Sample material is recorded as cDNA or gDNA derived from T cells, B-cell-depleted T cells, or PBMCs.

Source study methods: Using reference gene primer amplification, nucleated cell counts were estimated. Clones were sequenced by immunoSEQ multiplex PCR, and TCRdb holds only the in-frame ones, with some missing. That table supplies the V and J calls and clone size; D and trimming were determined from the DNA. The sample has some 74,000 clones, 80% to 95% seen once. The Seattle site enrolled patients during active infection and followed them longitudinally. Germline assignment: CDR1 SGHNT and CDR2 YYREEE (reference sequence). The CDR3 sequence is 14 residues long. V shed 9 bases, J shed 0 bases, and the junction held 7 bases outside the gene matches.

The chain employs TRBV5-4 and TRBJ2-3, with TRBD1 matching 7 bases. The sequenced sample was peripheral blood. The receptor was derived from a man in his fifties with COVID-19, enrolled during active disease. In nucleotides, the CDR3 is TGTGCCACCGTAGGGGGCCCTAGCACAGATACGCAGTATTTT. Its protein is CATVGGPSTDTQYF.